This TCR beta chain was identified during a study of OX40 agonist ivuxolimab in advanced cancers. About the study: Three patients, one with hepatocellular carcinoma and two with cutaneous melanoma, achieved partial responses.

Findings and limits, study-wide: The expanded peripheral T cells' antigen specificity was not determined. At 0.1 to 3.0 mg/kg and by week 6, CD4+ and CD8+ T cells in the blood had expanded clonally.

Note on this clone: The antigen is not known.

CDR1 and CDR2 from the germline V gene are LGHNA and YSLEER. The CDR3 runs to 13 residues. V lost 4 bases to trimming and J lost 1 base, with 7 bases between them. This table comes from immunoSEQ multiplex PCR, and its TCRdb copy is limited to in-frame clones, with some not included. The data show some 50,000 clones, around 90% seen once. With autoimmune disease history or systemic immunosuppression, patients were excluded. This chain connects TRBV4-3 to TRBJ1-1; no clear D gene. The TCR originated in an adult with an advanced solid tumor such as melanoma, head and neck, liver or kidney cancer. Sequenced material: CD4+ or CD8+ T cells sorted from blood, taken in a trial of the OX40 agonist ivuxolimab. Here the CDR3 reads CASSPTPNTEAFF. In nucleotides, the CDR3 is TGCGCCAGCAGCCCTACCCCGAACACTGAAGCTTTCTTT.